This entry lists 7 T cell receptor beta chains sequenced from one sample in a study of blood T cells in healthy people across ages. Combining a sample-barcoded 5' primer with a J-beta primer mix, a second PCR ran for about 7 to 12 cycles. Via MiXCR, TCRdb re-called the 5' RACE reads, giving one row per CDR3 protein. This sample carries hundreds of thousands of distinct CDR3 sequences, roughly 60% of them seen once, and the ten largest clones take approximately 23%. The sequencing input was blood. Receptors were obtained from a man in his thirties or forties in good health.

J is TRBJ2-1 and V is TRBV10-3; no clear D gene. Between the trimmed V and J ends, which lost 4 bases and 8 bases, there was a span of 9 bases. Looked up from germline, CDR1 is ENHRY and CDR2 is SYGVKD. The CDR3 is 12 residues long. The CDR3 region is CAISAFRDEQFF. As DNA, the CDR3 is TGTGCCATCAGTGCTTTTCGGGATGAGCAGTTCTTC.

This clonotype was seen a single time. The chain combines TRBV25-1 with TRBJ2-5, with D possibly TRBD1 on 7 matching bases. Trimming removed 2 bases at V and 5 bases at J, with 12 bases between. Germline V gene sequence: CDR1 MGHDK, CDR2 SYGVNS. CDR3 length: 14 amino acids. The CDR3 nucleotides read TGTGCCAGCAGTGAAAGGGCAGGGGGGGAGACCCAGTACTTC. This sequence encodes CASSERAGGETQYF.

Here the CDR3 reads CSAIRDNSYNEQFF. In nucleotides, the CDR3 is TGCAGTGCTATCCGGGACAACTCCTACAATGAGCAGTTCTTC. The chain links TRBV20-1 to TRBJ2-1, with D maybe TRBD1 (6 bases). Germline CDR1 and CDR2: DFQATT and SNEGSKA (reference sequence). There are 14 residues in the CDR3. The germline V and J ends were trimmed by 4 bases and 0 bases, with 10 bases remaining between them.

The V gene is TRBV20-1, the J gene TRBJ2-5; TRBD1 matches at 10 bases. Germline CDR1 reads DFQATT; CDR2 reads SNEGSKA (reference sequence). Trimming took 5 bases from V and 5 from J; bases not matched to a gene: 8. The CDR3 length is 14 residues. The CDR3 is CSAVRGQGMETQYF. DNA of the CDR3: TGCAGTGCTGTACGGGGACAGGGGATGGAGACCCAGTACTTC.

The V call is TRBV4-2, the J call TRBJ2-4; 11 bases map to TRBD2. The J call could be wrong; TRBJ2-7 is a better fit for the DNA end. From germline, CDR1 is LGHNA and CDR2 YNFKEQ. This CDR3 has 15 residues. The CDR3: CASSQETSGVDEQYF. In DNA, the CDR3 is TGTGCCAGCAGCCAAGAGACTAGCGGGGTAGACGAGCAGTACTTC.

This rearrangement joins TRBV20-1 to TRBJ2-5; D is perhaps TRBD2 (6 bases). The CDR3 loop spans 14 amino acids. CDR1 and CDR2 (germline): DFQATT, SNEGSKA (reference sequence). Trimming left V 1 base short and J 0 bases short, with 9 bases between. CDR3 nucleotide sequence: TGCAGTGCTAGAGGGAGGGTCGACCAAGAGACCCAGTACTTC. The encoded protein is CSARGRVDQETQYF.

This clonotype has just a few counts. The gene calls are TRBV29-1 and TRBJ2-7; D possibly uses TRBD1 or TRBD2 (5 bases each). Germline CDR1 and CDR2: SQVTM and ANQGSEA. V was pared by 4 bases and J by 6 bases, with 10 bases between. This CDR3 comprises 11 residues. DNA of the CDR3: TGCAGCGTTGGGGGGTGGGGCGAGCAGTACTTC. Its translation: CSVGGWGEQYF.